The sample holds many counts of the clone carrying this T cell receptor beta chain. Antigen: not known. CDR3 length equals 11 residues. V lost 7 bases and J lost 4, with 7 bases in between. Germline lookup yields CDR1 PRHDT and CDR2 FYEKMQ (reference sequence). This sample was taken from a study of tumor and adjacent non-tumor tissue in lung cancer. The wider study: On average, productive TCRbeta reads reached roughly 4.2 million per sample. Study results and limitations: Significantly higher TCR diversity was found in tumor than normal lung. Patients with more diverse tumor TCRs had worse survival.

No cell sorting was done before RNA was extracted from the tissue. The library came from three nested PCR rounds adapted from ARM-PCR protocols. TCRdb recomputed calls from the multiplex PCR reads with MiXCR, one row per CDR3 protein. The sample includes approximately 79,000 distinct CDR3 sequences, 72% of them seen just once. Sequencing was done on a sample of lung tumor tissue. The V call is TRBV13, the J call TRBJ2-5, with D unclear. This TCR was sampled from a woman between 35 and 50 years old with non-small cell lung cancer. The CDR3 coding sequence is TGTGCCAGCAACACGGGAGAGACCCAGTACTTC. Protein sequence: CASNTGETQYF. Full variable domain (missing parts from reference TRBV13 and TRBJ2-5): AAGVIQSPRHLIKEKRETATLKCYPIPRHDTVYWYQQGPGQDPQFLISFYEKMQSDKGSIPDRFSAQQFSDYHSELNMSSLELGDSALYFCASNTGETQYFGPGTRLLVL.